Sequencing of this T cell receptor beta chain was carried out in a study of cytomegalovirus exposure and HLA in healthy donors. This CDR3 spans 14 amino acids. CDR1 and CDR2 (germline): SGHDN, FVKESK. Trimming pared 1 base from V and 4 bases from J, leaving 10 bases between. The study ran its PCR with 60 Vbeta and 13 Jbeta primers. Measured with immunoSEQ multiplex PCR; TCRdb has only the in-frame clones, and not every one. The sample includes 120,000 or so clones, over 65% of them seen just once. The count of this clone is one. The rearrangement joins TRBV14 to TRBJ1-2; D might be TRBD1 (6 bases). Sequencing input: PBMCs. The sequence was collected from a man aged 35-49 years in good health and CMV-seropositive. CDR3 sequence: CASSQVGGVYGYTF. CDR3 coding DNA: TGTGCCAGCAGCCAAGTTGGGGGCGTCTATGGCTACACCTTC.